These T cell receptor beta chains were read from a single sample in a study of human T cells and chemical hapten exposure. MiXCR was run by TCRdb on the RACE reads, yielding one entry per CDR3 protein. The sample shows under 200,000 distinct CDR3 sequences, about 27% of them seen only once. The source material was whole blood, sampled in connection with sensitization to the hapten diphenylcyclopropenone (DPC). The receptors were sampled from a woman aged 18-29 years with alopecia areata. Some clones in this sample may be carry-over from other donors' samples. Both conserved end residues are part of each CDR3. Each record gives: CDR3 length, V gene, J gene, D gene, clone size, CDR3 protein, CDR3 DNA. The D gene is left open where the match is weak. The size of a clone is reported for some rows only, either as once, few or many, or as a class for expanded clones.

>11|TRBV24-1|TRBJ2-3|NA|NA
CATSDADTQYF
TGTGCCACAAGTGACGCAGATACGCAGTATTTT
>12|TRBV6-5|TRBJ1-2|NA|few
CASRSATFGYTF
TGTGCCAGCAGGTCCGCCACCTTCGGGTACACCTTC
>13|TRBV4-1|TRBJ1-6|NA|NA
CASSEDGFLPLHF
TGCGCCAGCAGCGAGGACGGCTTTTTACCCCTCCACTTT
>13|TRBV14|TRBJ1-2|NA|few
CASSQVAHYGYTF
TGTGCCAGCAGCCAAGTAGCGCACTATGGCTACACCTTC
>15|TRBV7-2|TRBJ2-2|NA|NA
CASSLVLGKNGELFF
TGTGCCAGCAGCTTAGTCCTGGGGAAGAACGGGGAGCTGTTTTTT
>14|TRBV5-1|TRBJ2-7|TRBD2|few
CASSRLATTYEQYF
TGCGCCAGCAGCCGACTAGCGACTACCTACGAGCAGTACTTC
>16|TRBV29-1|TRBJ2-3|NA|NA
CSVRGYKRRLTDTQYF
TGCAGCGTTCGCGGCTATAAAAGGAGACTCACAGATACGCAGTATTTT
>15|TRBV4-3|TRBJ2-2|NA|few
CASSQGLPNTGELFF
TGCGCCAGCAGCCAAGGGCTCCCGAACACCGGGGAGCTGTTTTTT
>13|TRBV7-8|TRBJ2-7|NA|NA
CASGTGTSYEQYF
TGTGCCAGCGGAACCGGGACTTCCTACGAGCAGTACTTC
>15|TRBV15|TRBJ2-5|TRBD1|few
CATSRAQGARETQYF
TGTGCCACCAGCAGAGCTCAGGGGGCGAGAGAGACCCAGTACTTC
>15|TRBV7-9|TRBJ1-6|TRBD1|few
CASSLEGQGDSPLHF
TGTGCCAGCAGCTTAGAGGGACAGGGAGATTCACCCCTCCACTTT
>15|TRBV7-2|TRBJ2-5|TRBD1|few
CASSLGGGQGKTQYF
TGTGCCAGCAGCTTAGGGGGAGGACAGGGGAAGACCCAGTACTTC
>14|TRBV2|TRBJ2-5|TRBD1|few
CASSVRQGRETQYF
TGTGCCAGCAGTGTGAGACAGGGGAGAGAGACCCAGTACTTC
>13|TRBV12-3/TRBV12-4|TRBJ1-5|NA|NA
CASSSRSNQPQHF
TGTGCCAGCAGTAGCAGGTCGAATCAGCCCCAGCATTTT
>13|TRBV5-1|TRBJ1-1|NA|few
CASSLAGRSEAFF
TGCGCCAGCAGCTTGGCAGGGCGGAGTGAAGCTTTCTTT